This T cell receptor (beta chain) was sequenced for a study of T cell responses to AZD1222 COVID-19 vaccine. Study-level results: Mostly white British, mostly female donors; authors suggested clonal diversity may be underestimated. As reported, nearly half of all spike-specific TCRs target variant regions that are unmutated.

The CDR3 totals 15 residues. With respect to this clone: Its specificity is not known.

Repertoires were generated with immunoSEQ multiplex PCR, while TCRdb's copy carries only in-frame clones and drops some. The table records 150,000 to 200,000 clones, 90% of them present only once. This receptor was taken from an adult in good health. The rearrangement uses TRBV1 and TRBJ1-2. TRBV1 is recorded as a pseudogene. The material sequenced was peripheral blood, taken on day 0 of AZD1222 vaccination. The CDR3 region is CTSSQVGEANYGYTF. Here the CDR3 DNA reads TGCACCAGCAGCCAAGTTGGAGAAGCTAACTATGGCTACACCTTC.